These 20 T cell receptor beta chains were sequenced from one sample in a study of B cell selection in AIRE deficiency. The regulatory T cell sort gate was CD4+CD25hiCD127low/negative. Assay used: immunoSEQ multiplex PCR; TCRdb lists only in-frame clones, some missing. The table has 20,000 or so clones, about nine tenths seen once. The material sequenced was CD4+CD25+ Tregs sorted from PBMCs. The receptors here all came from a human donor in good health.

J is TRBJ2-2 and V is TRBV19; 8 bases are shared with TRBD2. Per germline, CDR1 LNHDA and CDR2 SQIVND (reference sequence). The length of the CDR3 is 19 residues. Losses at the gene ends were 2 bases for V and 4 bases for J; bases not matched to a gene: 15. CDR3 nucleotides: TGTGCCAGTAGTATACCTAGGGTAGCGGGGCGTTTGGGCACCGGGGAGCTGTTTTTT. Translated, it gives CASSIPRVAGRLGTGELFF.

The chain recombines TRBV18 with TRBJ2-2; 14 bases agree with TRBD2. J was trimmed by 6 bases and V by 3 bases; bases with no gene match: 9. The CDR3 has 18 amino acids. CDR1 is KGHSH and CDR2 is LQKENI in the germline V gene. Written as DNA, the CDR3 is TGTGCCAGCTCACCTCGGGGACTAGCGGGAGTCTTTTCCGGGGAGCTGTTTTTT. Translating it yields CASSPRGLAGVFSGELFF.

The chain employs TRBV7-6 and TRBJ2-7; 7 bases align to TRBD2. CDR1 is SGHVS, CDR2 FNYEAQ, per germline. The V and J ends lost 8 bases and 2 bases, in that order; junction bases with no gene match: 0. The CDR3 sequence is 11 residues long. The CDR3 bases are TGTGCCAGCCGGGGGGCCTACGAGCAGTACTTC. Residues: CASRGAYEQYF.

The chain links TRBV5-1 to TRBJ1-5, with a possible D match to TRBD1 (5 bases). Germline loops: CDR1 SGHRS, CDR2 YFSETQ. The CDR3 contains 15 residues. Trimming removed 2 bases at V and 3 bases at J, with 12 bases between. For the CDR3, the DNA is TGCGCCAGCAGCTTTGAGCCGGGGGTCAATCAGCCCCAGCATTTT. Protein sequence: CASSFEPGVNQPQHF. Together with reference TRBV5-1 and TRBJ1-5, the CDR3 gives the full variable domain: KAGVTQTPRYLIKTRGQQVTLSCSPISGHRSVSWYQQTPGQGLQFLFEYFSETQRNKGNFPGRFSGRQFSNSRSEMNVSTLELGDSALYLCASSFEPGVNQPQHFGDGTRLSIL.

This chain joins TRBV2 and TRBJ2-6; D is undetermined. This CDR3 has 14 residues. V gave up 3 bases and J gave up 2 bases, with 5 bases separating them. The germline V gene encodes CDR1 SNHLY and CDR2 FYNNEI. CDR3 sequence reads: CASSEGTGANVLTF. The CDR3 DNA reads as TGTGCCAGCAGTGAGGGGACTGGGGCCAACGTCCTGACTTTC.

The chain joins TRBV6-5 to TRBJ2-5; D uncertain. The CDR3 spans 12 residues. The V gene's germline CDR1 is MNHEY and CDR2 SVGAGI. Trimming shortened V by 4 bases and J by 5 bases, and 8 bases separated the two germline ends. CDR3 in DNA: TGTGCCAGCAGTTCCCCGAGGGAGACCCAGTACTTC. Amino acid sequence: CASSSPRETQYF.

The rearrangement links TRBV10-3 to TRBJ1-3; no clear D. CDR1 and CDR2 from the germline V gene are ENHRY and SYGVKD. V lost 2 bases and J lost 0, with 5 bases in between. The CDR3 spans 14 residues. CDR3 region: CAISETFSGNTIYF. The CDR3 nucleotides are TGTGCCATCAGTGAGACGTTCTCTGGAAACACCATATATTTT.

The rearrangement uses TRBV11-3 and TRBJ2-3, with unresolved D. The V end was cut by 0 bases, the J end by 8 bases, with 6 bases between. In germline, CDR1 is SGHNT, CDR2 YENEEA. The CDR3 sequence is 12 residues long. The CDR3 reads CASSLDGVTQYF. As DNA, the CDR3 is TGTGCCAGCAGCTTAGATGGAGTTACGCAGTATTTT.

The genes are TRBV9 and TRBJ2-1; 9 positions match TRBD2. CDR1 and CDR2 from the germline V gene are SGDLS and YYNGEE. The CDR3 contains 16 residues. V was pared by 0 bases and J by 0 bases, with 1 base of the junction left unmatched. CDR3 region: CASSVVSGSSYNEQFF. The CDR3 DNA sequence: TGTGCCAGCAGCGTAGTTAGCGGGAGCTCCTACAATGAGCAGTTCTTC. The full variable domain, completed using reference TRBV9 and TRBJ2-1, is DSGVTQTPKHLITATGQRVTLRCSPRSGDLSVYWYQQSLDQGLQFLIQYYNGEERAKGNILERFSAQQFPDLHSELNLSSLELGDSALYFCASSVVSGSSYNEQFFGPGTRLTVL.

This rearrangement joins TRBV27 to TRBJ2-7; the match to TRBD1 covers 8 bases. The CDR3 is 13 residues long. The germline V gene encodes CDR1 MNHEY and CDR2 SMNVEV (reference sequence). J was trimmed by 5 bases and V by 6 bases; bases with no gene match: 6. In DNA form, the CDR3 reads TGTGCCAGCAGGTCCCGGACAGGGAACGAGCAGTACTTC. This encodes CASRSRTGNEQYF.

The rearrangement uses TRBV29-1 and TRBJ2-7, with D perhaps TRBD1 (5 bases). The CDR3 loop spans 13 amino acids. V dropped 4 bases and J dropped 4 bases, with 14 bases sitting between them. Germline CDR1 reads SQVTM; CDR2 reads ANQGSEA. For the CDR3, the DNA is TGCAGCGTTGGGACAACCAGAAGTTACGAGCAGTACTTC. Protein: CSVGTTRSYEQYF.

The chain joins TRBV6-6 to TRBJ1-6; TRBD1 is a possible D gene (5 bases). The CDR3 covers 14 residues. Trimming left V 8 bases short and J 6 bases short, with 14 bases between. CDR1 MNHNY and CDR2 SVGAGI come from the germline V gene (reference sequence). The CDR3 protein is CASARVVLNSPLHF. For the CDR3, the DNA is TGTGCCAGCGCCAGGGTGGTTCTTAATTCACCCCTCCACTTT.

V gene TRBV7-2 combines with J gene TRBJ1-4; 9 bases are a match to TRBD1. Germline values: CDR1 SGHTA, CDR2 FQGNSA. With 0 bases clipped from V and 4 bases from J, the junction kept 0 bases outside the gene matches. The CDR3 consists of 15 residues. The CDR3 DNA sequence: TGTGCCAGCAGCTTAGCGGACAGGGGTAATGAAAAACTGTTTTTT. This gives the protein CASSLADRGNEKLFF.

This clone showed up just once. The CDR3 coding sequence is TGCGCCAGCAGCCAGACCGCTAGCGGGAACGGAAATACGCAGTATTTT. It specifies CASSQTASGNGNTQYF. The chain couples TRBV4-1 to TRBJ2-3; TRBD2 matches at 9 bases. The junction had 11 bases not matched to a gene; V was cut back by 3 bases and J by 7 bases. Germline V gene lookup returns CDR1 MGHRA and CDR2 YSYEKL. CDR3 length equals 16 residues.

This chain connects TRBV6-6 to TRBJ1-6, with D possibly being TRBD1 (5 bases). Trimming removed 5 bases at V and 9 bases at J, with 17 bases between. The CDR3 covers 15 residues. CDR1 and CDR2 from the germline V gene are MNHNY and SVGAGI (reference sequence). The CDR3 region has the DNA TGTGCCAGCAGTCAGCTGGGTGGTCAGGGTTCACCCCTCCACTTT. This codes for CASSQLGGQGSPLHF.

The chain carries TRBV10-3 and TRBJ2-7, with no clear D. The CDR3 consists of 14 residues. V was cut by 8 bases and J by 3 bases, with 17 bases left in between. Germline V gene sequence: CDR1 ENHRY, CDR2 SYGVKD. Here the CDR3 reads CAIRRQVEYYEQYF. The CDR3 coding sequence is TGTGCCATCCGCAGGCAGGTTGAATACTACGAGCAGTACTTC.

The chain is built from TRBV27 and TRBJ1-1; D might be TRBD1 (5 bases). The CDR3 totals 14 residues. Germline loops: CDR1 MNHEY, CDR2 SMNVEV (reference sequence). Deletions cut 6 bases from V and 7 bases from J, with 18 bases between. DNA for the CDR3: TGTGCCAGCAGCGCGGGTGGGGGGAAGGGTGAAGCTTTCTTT. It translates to CASSAGGGKGEAFF.

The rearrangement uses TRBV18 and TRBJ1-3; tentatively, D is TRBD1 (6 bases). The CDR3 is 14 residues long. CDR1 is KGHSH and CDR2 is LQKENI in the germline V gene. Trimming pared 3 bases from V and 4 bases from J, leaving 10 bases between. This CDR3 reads CASSPEGQGNTIYF. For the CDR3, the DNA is TGTGCCAGCTCACCGGAAGGACAGGGAAACACCATATATTTT.

The chain's CDR3 is CASRGPGEQFF. Here the CDR3 DNA reads TGTGCCAGCAGAGGCCCCGGAGAGCAGTTCTTC. The chain links TRBV2 to TRBJ2-1; no clear D gene. The germline V and J ends were trimmed by 6 bases and 10 bases, with 10 bases remaining between them. In germline, CDR1 is SNHLY, CDR2 FYNNEI. CDR3 length equals 11 residues.

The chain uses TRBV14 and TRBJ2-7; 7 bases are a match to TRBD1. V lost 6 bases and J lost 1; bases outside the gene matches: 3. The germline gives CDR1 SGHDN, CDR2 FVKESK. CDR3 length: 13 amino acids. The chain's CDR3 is CASRRQGSYEQYF. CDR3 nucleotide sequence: TGTGCCAGCAGGCGACAGGGTTCCTACGAGCAGTACTTC.